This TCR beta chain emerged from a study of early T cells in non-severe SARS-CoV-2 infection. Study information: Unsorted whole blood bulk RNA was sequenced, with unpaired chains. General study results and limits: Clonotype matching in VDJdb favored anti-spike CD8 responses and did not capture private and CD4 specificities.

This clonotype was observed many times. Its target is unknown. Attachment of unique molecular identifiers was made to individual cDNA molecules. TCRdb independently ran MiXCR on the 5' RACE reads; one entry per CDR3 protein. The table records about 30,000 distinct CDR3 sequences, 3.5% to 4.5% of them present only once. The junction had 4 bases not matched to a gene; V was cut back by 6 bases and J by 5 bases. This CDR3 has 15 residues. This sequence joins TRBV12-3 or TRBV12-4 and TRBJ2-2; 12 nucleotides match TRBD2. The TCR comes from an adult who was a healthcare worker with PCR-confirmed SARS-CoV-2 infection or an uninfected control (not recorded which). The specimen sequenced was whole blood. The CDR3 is CASRLGLAGTGELFF. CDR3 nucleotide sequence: TGTGCCAGCAGACTTGGACTAGCGGGAACCGGGGAGCTGTTTTTT.